This T cell receptor beta chain was captured in a study of T cells in localized non-small cell lung cancer. V was clipped by 4 bases and J by 7 bases; unmatched bases: 6. The germline V gene has CDR1 LNHDA and CDR2 SQIVND (reference sequence). The CDR3 covers 15 residues. Whole-study results and caveats: Greater T cell density in blood accompanied longer overall survival. Uninvolved adjacent lung had higher T cell clonality than tumor and all other tissues.

Notes on this clone: The antigen is undetermined.

TCRdb's table, derived via immunoSEQ multiplex PCR, lists solely in-frame clones and lacks some. The sample consists of roughly 34,000 clones, about nine tenths of them appearing once. The clonotype comes from a man between 40 and 69 years old with stage III lung adenocarcinoma. Sequenced material: peripheral blood mononuclear cells, taken before any cancer treatment. The chain employs TRBV19 and TRBJ1-6; 8 bases line up with TRBD1. The CDR3 is CASSTLDRENSPLHF. For the CDR3, the DNA is TGTGCCAGTAGTACCCTGGACAGGGAGAATTCACCCCTCCACTTT.